The 5 T cell receptor beta chains reported below all come from one sample, sequenced in a study of blood T cell repertoires in COVID-19. Repertoires were generated with immunoSEQ multiplex PCR, while TCRdb's copy carries only in-frame clones and drops some. The data contain under 250,000 clones, under 90% of them singletons. The specimen was peripheral blood. All receptors come from a woman in her fifties or sixties who had recovered from COVID-19.

The chain employs TRBV6-6 and TRBJ1-5; D may be TRBD1 (5 bases). This CDR3 is 16 amino acids long. Germline CDR1 MNHNY, CDR2 SVGAGI (reference sequence). The V end lost 0 bases, the J end lost 5 bases, and 14 bases lay between the germline ends. The CDR3 is CASSYSKGRRDQPQHF. CDR3 in DNA: TGTGCCAGCAGTTACTCGAAGGGGCGCCGTGATCAGCCCCAGCATTTT.

This chain links TRBV5-1 with TRBJ2-3; D is possibly TRBD1 (6 bases). Germline CDR1 SGHRS, CDR2 YFSETQ. This CDR3 region has 13 residues. The ends were cut back, 4 bases at V and 6 bases at J, with 12 bases in the middle. The CDR3: CASSPGHFDTQYF. The CDR3 nucleotides read TGCGCCAGCAGCCCGGGACACTTCGATACGCAGTATTTT.

The chain employs TRBV7-3 and TRBJ2-1; TRBD2 matches at 13 bases. Unmatched junction bases numbered 5, after V lost 5 bases and J lost 7 bases. The CDR3 length is 15 residues. The germline V gene has CDR1 SGHTA and CDR2 FQGTGA. This chain's CDR3 is CASSKLAGGRNEQFF. Written as DNA, the CDR3 is TGTGCCAGCAGCAAACTAGCGGGGGGGAGGAATGAGCAGTTCTTC.

Only one count was recorded for this clone. The V and J genes are TRBV19 and TRBJ2-6; 9 bases align to TRBD1. Germline CDR1 reads LNHDA; CDR2 reads SQIVND (reference sequence). The CDR3 is 17 amino acids. J gave up 1 base and V 3 bases, and 4 bases lay outside the gene matches. CDR3 sequence reads: CASSMGTGWSGANVLTF. The CDR3 coding sequence is TGTGCCAGTAGTATGGGGACAGGGTGGTCTGGGGCCAACGTCCTGACTTTC.

The chain combines TRBV15 with TRBJ2-1; 10 bases match TRBD2. CDR1 is LNHNV, CDR2 YYDKDF, per germline (reference sequence). Trimming removed 6 bases from V and 7 bases from J; junction bases left unmatched: 9. CDR3 length: 15 residues. CDR3 nucleotide sequence: TGTGCCACCAGGAGGGGCAGCGGGGGGGAAAATGAGCAGTTCTTC. It specifies CATRRGSGGENEQFF.